This entry features one T cell receptor (beta chain) sequence. The data are from a study of shared clonotypes between healthy human individuals. The table came from immunoSEQ multiplex PCR; TCRdb's copy has only in-frame clones and leaves some out. The table has 950,000 to 1,200,000 clones, 70% to 85% seen once; the top ten hold more than 0.85%. There are 18 residues in the CDR3. The V end lost 5 bases, the J end lost 0 bases, and 20 bases lay between the germline ends. Germline CDR1 SNHLY, CDR2 FYNNEI. The receptor was derived from a man between 18 and 29 years old in good health. Some clones in this sample may be carry-over from other donors' samples. The sequenced sample consisted of memory CD4+ T cells from PBMCs. Specified subset: CD45RA-negative fraction. The chain combines TRBV2 with TRBJ1-3, with no clear D. CDR3 region: CASSNTPQTPLSGNTIYF. In nucleotides, the CDR3 is TGTGCCAGCAGTAATACTCCCCAGACGCCTCTCTCTGGAAACACCATATATTTT.